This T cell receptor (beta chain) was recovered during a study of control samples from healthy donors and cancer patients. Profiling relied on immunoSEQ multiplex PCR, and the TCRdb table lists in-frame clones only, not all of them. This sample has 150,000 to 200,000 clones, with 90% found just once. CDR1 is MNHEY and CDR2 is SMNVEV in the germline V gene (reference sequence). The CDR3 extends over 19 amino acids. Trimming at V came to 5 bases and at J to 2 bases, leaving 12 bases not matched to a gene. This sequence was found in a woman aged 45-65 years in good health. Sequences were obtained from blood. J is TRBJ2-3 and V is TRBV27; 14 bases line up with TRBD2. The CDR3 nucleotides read TGTGCCAGCAGTACAAGACTAGCGGGAGGGCCAACTCTCACAGATACGCAGTATTTT. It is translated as CASSTRLAGGPTLTDTQYF.